This T cell receptor beta chain is drawn from a study of beta chain bispecific antibodies for T cell cancers (dated by TCRdb to 2020 to 2022). Context from the whole study: Healthy donor T cells were cocultured with T cell leukemia lines and bispecific antibodies, and TRBV sequencing of the surviving cells was then used to measure how much each TRBV family was depleted. Surface TRBV12 (TRBV12-3) was expressed by Jurkat cells, and surface TRBV5-5 was expressed by HPB-ALL cells. Overall study outcomes, separate from this receptor: Leukemia cell line cells were mixed with normal T cells in each sequenced sample, and most of the targeted TRBV signal was derived from the leukemia cells rather than from the normal T cells. Cross-reactivity of the anti-TRBV5-5 antibody with TRBV5-6 was attributed to high sequence similarity between the two genes. Relative to anti-CD19, anti-TRBV12 exposure cut the share of total TRBV signal from TRBV12-3 by around 99%, while TRBV12-4 dropped by less than 40%, which was not significant. Apart from the targeted and closely related genes, all other TRBV family members appeared unaffected by the TRBV-directed bispecific antibodies.

The treatment or condition label on this specimen signifies: alpha-V12: anti-TRBV12 scFv linked to anti-CD3 scFv. T cells were expanded from blood mononuclear cells for roughly three days using either anti-CD3 antibody OKT3 or CD3/CD28 Dynabeads. The anti-TRBV12 bispecific sample came from a coculture of Jurkat leukemia cells with normal T cells, compared against an anti-CD19 bispecific control coculture. The culture conditions for expanded T cells were RPMI 1640 plus 10% fetal bovine serum, recombinant human IL-2 (approximately 100 IU/ml) and IL-7 (5 ng/ml). Each coculture mixed some 5 x 10^4 target cells and some 5 x 10^4 normal T cells with bispecific antibody in approximately 100 ul and was incubated at 37 degrees C for approximately 17 hours. Every bispecific antibody was made of two single-chain variable fragments, expressed in a single-chain diabody format carrying a His tag. Healthy human donors supplied the effector T cells, with peripheral blood mononuclear cells isolated from leukapheresis samples using Ficoll density gradient centrifugation.

This clonotype is classified as medium-sized (0.01 to 0.1%). This receptor's antigen is unknown. Base qualities are not at hand, and no much larger clone is one base apart. The libraries included unique molecular identifier barcodes, and the barcodes were used to quantify clonotypes. Qiagen AllPrep DNA/RNA Micro kits were used to isolate total RNA, and an Agilent TapeStation was used to check RNA quality. TCR beta libraries were built by 5' RACE: cDNA synthesis followed by two PCR steps using TCR beta constant-region gene-specific primers. Sequencing of the TCR beta libraries was performed on an Illumina MiSeq platform. On the authors' methods: MIGEC, MiXCR and VDJtools were used for read processing. Clonotype frequency was calculated as the fraction of unique molecular identifiers assigned to a given clonotype among all unique molecular identifiers in the sample. Nonfunctional TRBV genes listed as pseudogenes or open reading frames in IMGT, such as TRBV1, TRBV12-1 and TRBV21, were excluded. TCRdb reran the public reads through fastp at Q25 and MiXCR, keeping productive beta chains. Rows are unified per CDR3 protein, each entry keeping the most common DNA and genes. The V and J calls and clone size are TCRdb's, not the authors'. Across this sample there are about 20,000 distinct CDR3 sequences, with about 2% seen only once. Roughly 5.1% of the sample rests with the top ten.

The CDR3 runs 13 amino acids, cysteine and phenylalanine included. The read is trimmed to its CDR3 DNA, 39 bases read in frame from base 1. Sequences SNHLY (CDR1) and FYNNEI (CDR2) are obtained from the germline V gene. V is clipped by 2 bases and J by 7 bases, and the sequence between their germline boundaries is 9 bases long. The sequence links TRBV2 to TRBJ2-1, with the D gene not clear enough to name. The receptor was derived from a human donor in good health. Some clones in this sample may be carry-over from other donors' samples. The sample here was healthy donor T cells cultured with leukemia cells, taken from a culture containing a bispecific antibody targeting TCR Vbeta12. In nucleotide form, the sequence is TGTGCCAGCAGTGAAAGTTTCCGGAATGAGCAGTTCTTC. This codes for CASSESFRNEQFF.